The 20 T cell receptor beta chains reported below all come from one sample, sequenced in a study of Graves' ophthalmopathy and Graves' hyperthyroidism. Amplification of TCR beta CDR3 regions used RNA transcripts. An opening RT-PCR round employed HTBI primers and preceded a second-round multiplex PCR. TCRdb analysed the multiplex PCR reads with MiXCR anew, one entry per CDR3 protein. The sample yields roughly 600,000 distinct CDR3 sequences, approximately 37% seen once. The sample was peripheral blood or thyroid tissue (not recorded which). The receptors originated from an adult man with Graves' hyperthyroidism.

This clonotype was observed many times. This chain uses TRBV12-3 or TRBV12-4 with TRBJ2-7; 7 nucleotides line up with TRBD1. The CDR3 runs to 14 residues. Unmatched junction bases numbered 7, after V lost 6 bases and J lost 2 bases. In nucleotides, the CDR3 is TGTGCCAGCAGGATGGGACAGATAGCCTACGAGCAGTACTTC. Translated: CASRMGQIAYEQYF.

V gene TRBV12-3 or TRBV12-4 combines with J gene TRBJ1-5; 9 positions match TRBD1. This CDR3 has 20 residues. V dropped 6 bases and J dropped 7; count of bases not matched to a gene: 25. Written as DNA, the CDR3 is TGTGCCAGCAGAACCGGGACATCCGGGGGGACAGGGACACGTCAACAGCCCCAGCATTTT. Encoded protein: CASRTGTSGGTGTRQQPQHF.

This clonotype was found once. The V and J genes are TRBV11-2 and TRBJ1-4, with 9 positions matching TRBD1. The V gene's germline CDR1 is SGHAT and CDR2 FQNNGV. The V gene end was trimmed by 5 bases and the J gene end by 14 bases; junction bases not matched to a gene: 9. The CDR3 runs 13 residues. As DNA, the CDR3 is TGTGCCAGCAGCACGACAGGGGGGAGAGGGCTGTTTTTT. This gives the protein CASSTTGGRGLFF.

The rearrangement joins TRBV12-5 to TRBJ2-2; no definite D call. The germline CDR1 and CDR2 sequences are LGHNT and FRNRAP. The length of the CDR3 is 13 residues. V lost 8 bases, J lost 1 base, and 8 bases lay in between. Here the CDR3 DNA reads TGTGCTAGTTATGATAGGAACACCGGGGAGCTGTTTTTT. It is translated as CASYDRNTGELFF. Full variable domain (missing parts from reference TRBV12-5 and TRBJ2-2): DARVTQTPRHKVTEMGQEVTMRCQPILGHNTVFWYRQTMMQGLELLAYFRNRAPLDDSGMPKDRFSAEMPDATLATLKIQPSEPRDSAVYFCASYDRNTGELFFGEGSRLTVL.

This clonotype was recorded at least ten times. CDR3: CASSSRTGAETQYF. DNA for the CDR3: TGTGCCAGCAGCTCCCGGACAGGGGCCGAGACCCAGTACTTC. The chain recombines TRBV5-8 with TRBJ2-5; 9 bases fit TRBD1. In germline, CDR1 is SGHTS, CDR2 YDEGEE. Germline trimming cut 3 bases from V and 5 bases from J; bases unmatched to any gene: 5. This CDR3 region has 14 residues.

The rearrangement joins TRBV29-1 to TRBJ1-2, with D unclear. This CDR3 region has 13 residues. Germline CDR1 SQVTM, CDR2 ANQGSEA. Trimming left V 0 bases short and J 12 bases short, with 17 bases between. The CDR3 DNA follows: TGCAGCGTTGAAGATGGATACAGCTCTGGAAACACCTTC. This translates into CSVEDGYSSGNTF.

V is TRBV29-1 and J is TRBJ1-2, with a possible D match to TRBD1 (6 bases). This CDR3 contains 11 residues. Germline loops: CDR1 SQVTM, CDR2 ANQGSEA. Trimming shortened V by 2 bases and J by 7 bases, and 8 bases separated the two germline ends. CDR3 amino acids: CSVEKGGGYTF. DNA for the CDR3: TGCAGCGTTGAAAAAGGGGGTGGCTACACCTTC.

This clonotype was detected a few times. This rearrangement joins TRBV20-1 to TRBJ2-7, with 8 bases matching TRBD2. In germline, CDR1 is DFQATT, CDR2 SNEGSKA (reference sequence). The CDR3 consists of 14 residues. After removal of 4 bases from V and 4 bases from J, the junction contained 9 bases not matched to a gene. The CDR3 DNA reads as TGCAGTGCTACCGGGGGGGCCCAGGGATACGAGCAGTACTTC. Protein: CSATGGAQGYEQYF.

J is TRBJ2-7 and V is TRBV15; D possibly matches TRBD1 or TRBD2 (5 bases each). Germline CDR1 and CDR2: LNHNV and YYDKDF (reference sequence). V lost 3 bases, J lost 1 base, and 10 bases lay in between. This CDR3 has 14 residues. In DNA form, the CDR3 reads TGTGCCACCAGCAGCCGGGACGGATCCTACGAGCAGTACTTC. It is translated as CATSSRDGSYEQYF.

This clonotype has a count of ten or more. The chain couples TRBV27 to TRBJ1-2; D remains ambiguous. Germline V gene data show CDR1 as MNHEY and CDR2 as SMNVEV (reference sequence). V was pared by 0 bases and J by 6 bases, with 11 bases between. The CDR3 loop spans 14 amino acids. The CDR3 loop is CASSLSRPRNGYTF. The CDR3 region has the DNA TGTGCCAGCAGTTTATCACGGCCTCGGAATGGCTACACCTTC.

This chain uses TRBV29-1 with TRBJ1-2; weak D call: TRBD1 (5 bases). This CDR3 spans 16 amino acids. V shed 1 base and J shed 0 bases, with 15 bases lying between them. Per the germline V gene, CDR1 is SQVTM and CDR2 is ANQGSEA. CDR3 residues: CSVEAQGGESNYGYTF. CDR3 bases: TGCAGCGTTGAAGCGCAGGGAGGGGAATCTAACTATGGCTACACCTTC.

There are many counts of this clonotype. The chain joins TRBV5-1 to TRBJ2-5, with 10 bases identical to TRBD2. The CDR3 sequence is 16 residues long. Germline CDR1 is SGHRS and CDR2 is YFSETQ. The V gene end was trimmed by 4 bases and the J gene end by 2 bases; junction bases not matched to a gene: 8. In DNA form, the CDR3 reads TGCGCCAGCAGCGTAATACCGGGACTAGCGCAAGAGACCCAGTACTTC. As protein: CASSVIPGLAQETQYF.

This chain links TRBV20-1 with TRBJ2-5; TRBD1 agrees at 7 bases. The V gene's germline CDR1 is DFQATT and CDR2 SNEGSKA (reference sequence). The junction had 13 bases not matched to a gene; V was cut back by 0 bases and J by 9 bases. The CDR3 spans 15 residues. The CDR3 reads CSARDRQGGGQPQYF. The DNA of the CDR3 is TGCAGTGCTAGAGACCGACAGGGTGGCGGTCAGCCCCAGTACTTC.

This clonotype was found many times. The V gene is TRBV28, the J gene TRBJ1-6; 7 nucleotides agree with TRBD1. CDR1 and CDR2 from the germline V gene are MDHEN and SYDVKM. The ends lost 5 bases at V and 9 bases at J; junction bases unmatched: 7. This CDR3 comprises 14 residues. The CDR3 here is CASSQGQDGSPLHF. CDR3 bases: TGTGCCAGCAGTCAAGGACAGGATGGTTCACCCCTCCACTTT.

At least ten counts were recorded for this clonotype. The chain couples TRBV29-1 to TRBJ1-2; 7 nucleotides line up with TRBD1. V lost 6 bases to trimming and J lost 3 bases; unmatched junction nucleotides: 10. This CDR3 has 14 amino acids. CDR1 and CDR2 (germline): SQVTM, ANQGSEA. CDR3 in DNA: TGCAGCGTCGATCTTGACAGGGCCTACTATGGCTACACCTTC. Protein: CSVDLDRAYYGYTF.

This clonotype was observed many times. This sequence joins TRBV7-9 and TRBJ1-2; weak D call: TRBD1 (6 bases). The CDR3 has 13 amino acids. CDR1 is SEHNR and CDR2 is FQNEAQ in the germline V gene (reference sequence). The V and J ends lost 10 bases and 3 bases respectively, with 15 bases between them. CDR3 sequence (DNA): TGTGCCATCCGGGGGGCCGGGGACTATGGCTACACCTTC. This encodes CAIRGAGDYGYTF. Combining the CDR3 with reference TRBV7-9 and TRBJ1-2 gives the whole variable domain DTGVSQNPRHKITKRGQNVTFRCDPISEHNRLYWYRQTLGQGPEFLTYFQNEAQLEKSRLLSDRFSAERPKGSFSTLEIQRTEQGDSAMYLCAIRGAGDYGYTFGSGTRLTVV.

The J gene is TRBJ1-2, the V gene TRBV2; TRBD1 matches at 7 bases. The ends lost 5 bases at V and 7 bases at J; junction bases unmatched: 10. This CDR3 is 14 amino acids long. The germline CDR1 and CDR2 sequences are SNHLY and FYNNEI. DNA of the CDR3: TGTGCCAGCAGTTTAGCAGGGGGTTCCTTTGGCTACACCTTC. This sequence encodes CASSLAGGSFGYTF.

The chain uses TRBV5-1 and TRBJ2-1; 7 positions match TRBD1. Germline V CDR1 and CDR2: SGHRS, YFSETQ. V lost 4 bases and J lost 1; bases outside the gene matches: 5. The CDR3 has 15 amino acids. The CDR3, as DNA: TGCGCCAGCAGCCGACAGACAGGGTCCTACAATGAGCAGTTCTTC. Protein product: CASSRQTGSYNEQFF.

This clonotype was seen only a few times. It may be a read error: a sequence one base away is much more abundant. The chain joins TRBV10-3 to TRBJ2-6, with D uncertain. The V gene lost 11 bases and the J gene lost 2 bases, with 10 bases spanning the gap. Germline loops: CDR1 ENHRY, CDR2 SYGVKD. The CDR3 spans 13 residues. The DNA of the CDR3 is TGTGCCGGCAGTCAGACTGGGGCCAACGTCCTGACTTTC. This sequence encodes CAGSQTGANVLTF.

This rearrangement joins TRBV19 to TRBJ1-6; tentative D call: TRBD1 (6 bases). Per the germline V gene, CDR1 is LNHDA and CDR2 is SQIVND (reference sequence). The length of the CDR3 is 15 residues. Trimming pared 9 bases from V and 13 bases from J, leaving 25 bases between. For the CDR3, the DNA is TGTGCCAGCAGGGGAGGGGATTGGGGCAGGGGTCCCCTCCACTTT. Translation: CASRGGDWGRGPLHF.